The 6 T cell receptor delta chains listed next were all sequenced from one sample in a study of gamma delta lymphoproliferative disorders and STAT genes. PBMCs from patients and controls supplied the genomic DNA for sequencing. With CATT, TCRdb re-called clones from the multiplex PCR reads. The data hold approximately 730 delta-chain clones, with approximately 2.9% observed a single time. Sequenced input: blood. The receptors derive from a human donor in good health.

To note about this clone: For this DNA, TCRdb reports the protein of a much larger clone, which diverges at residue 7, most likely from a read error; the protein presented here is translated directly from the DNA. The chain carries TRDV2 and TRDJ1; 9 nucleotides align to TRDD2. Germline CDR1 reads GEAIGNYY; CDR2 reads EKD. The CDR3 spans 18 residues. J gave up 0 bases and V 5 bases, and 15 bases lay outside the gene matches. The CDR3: CACVLVAFLPTDTDKLIF. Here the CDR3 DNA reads TGTGCCTGTGTTCTAGTCGCCTTCCTACCCACCGACACCGATAAACTCATCTTT.

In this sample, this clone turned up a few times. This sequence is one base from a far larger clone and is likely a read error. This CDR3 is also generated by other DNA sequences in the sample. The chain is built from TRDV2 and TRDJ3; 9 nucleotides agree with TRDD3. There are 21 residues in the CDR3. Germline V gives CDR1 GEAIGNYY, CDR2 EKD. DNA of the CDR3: TGTGCCTGTGACTCTTCGGATACTGGGGGAACGAGCTCCTGGGACACTCGACAGATGTTTTTC. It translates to CACDSSDTGGTSSWDTRQMFF.

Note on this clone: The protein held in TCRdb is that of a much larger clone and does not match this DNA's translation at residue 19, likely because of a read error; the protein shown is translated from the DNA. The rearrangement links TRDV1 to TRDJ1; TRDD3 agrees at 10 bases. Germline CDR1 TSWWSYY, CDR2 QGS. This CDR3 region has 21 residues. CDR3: CALGDPPLAWGILRYTDKHIF. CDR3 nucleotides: TGTGCTCTTGGGGATCCCCCTCTGGCATGGGGGATACTCAGGTACACCGATAAACACATCTTT.

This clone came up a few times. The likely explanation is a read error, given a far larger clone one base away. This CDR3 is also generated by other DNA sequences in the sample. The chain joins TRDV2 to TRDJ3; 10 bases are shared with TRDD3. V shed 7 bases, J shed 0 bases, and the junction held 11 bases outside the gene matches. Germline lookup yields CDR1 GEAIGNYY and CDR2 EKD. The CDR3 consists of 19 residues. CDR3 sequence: CACDLTGGSTSWDTRQMFF. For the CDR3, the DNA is TGTGCCTGCGATCTGACTGGGGGATCCACCTCCTGGGACACCCGACAGATGTTTTTC.

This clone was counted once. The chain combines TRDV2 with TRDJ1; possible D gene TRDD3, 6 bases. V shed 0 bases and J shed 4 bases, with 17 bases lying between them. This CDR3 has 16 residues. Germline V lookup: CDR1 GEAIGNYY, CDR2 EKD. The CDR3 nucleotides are TGTGCCTGTGACACCGTCGGTGGGGGGGCCAGCGATAAACTCATCTTT. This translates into CACDTVGGGASDKLIF.

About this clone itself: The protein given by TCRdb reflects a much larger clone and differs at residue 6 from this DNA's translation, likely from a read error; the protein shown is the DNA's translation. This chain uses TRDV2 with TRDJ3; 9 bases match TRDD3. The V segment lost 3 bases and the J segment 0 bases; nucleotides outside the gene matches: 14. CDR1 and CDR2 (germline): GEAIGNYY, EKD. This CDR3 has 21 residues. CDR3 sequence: CACDSLDTGGTSSWDTRQMFF. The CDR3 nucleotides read TGTGCCTGTGACTCTTTGGATACTGGGGGAACGAGCTCCTGGGACACCCGACAGATGTTTTTC.